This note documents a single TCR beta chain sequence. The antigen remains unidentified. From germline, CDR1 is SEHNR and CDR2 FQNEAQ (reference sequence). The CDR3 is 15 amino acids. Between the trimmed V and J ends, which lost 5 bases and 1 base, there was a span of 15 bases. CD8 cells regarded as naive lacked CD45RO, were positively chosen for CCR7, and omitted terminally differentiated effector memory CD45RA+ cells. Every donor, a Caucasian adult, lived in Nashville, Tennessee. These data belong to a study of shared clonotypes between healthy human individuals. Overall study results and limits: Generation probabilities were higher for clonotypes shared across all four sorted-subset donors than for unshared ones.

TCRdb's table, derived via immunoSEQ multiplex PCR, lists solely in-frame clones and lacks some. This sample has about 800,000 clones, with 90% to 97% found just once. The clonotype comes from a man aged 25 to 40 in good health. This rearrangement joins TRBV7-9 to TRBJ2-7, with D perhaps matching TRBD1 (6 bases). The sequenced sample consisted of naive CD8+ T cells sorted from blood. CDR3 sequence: CASSPSGGLSYEQYF. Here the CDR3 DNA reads TGTGCCAGCAGCCCCAGTGGGGGCCTTTCCTACGAGCAGTACTTC.